The clone carrying this T cell receptor (beta chain) was detected many times. These data originate in a study of T-cell reconstitution after alpha-beta-depleted transplantation in children. Germline V lookup: CDR1 MGHDK, CDR2 SYGVNS. The CDR3 totals 15 residues. Trimming took off 7 bases at V and 4 bases at J, with 16 bases between the two ends. Construction of the TCRbeta library involved unique molecular identifiers. TCRdb reprocessed the PCR reads via MiXCR and lists one record per CDR3 protein. This table holds some 200,000 distinct CDR3 sequences, roughly 15% found once. The chain joins TRBV25-1 to TRBJ2-2, with D possibly matching TRBD2 (5 bases). The TCR originated in a human donor who donated a stem cell graft to a child with acute lymphoblastic leukemia. The source material was PBMCs from the stem cell graft donor, sampled from the stem cell graft. The DNA for the CDR3 is TGTGCCAGCACCGACGGGAAAAAAAGCACCGGGGAGCTGTTTTTT. Its translation is CASTDGKKSTGELFF.